One sample yielded the 13 T cell receptor beta chains listed below, sequenced in a study of T cells in Graves' hyperthyroidism and ophthalmopathy. From RNA transcripts, TCR beta CDR3 regions were amplified. First-round RT-PCR targeting the TCR CDR3 was performed with the HTBI primer set. TCRdb processed the multiplex PCR reads anew with MiXCR; each CDR3 protein has one entry. The sample contains 20,000 or so distinct CDR3 sequences, 45% to 50% of which appear only once. Specimen: blood. These receptors were taken from a woman between 40 and 55 years old with Graves' hyperthyroidism that later progressed to Graves' ophthalmopathy.

Note on this clonotype: Sequence at one end of the junction differs from germline and may be a read error. The chain combines TRBV19 with TRBJ2-1; TRBD2 agrees at 11 bases. This CDR3 comprises 15 residues. The germline gives CDR1 LNHDA, CDR2 SQIVND (reference sequence). CDR3 loop: CASSSLAGGRNEQIF. The CDR3 nucleotides read TGTGCCAGTAGTTCCCTAGCGGGAGGAAGGAATGAGCAGATCTTC.

The gene calls are TRBV29-1 and TRBJ2-1; D unclear. CDR1 is SQVTM, CDR2 ANQGSEA, per germline. The V end was cut by 6 bases, the J end by 7 bases, with 22 bases between. This CDR3 has 15 residues. Here the CDR3 reads CSVDQISLPTNEQFF. CDR3 bases: TGCAGCGTCGACCAAATCAGCCTCCCAACGAATGAGCAGTTCTTC.

This clonotype has a handful of counts. This sequence joins TRBV9 and TRBJ2-1; D is unclear. V lost 0 bases to trimming and J lost 2 bases, with 9 bases between them. Per germline, CDR1 SGDLS and CDR2 YYNGEE. The CDR3 spans 15 residues. CDR3 sequence: CASSVALTTYNEQFF. CDR3 in DNA: TGTGCCAGCAGCGTAGCTTTGACGACCTACAATGAGCAGTTCTTC.

This clonotype was seen only once. The V call is TRBV12-3 or TRBV12-4, the J call TRBJ1-3; maybe TRBD1 (5 bases). This CDR3 is built from 15 residues. Trimming shortened V by 4 bases and J by 0 bases, and 10 bases separated the two germline ends. The CDR3 reads CASSWAGTSGNTIYF. The CDR3 DNA reads TGTGCCAGCAGTTGGGCAGGGACCTCTGGAAACACCATATATTTT.

The rearrangement uses TRBV6-4 and TRBJ2-1; 7 nucleotides agree with TRBD2. Germline lookup yields CDR1 MRHNA and CDR2 SNTAGT. J lost 12 bases, V lost 0 bases, and 11 bases had no gene match. This CDR3 contains 15 residues. CDR3 loop: CASSDSAGSTDTQFF. CDR3 nucleotide sequence: TGTGCCAGCAGTGACTCAGCGGGGAGCACAGATACGCAGTTCTTC.

This clonotype was found many times. A much larger clone is a single base away; this may be a read error. This chain joins TRBV5-4 and TRBJ2-7; the D is unclear. Trimming stripped 3 bases from V and 2 bases from J, with 15 bases between. The CDR3 is 15 amino acids. Germline lookup yields CDR1 SGHNT and CDR2 YYREEE (reference sequence). DNA of the CDR3: TGTGCCAGCAGCTCCTCAGGTATAAGCGCCTACGAGCAGTACTTC. Amino acid sequence: CASSSSGISAYEQYF.

The chain is built from TRBV28 and TRBJ2-7, with TRBD1 matching over 9 bases. The CDR3 loop spans 12 amino acids. Germline CDR1 is MDHEN and CDR2 is SYDVKM. Trimming took 9 bases from V and 4 from J; bases not matched to a gene: 4. The CDR3 loop reads CARHRGRYEQYF. The CDR3 DNA reads TGTGCCAGACACAGGGGGCGATACGAGCAGTACTTC.

The chain couples TRBV29-1 to TRBJ2-3; no clear D. V was cut by 4 bases and J by 2 bases, with 10 bases left in between. There are 13 residues in the CDR3. Germline V gene sequence: CDR1 SQVTM, CDR2 ANQGSEA. CDR3 sequence (DNA): TGCAGCGTTGCCCTAGGGTACACAGATACGCAGTATTTT. It codes for CSVALGYTDTQYF.

This clonotype came up a few times. This sequence joins TRBV2 and TRBJ1-2; no clear D gene. CDR1 is SNHLY and CDR2 is FYNNEI in the germline V gene. Trimming shortened V by 3 bases and J by 2 bases, and 4 bases separated the two germline ends. The CDR3 totals 12 residues. The CDR3 protein is CASSEGNYGYTF. Here the CDR3 DNA reads TGTGCCAGCAGTGAGGGAAACTATGGCTACACCTTC.

At least ten counts were recorded for this clonotype. A single base separates this from a much larger clone, so it may be a read error. The chain employs TRBV6-1 and TRBJ2-7; TRBD2 matches at 9 bases. The CDR3 runs 15 residues. J was trimmed by 2 bases and V by 0 bases; bases with no gene match: 2. CDR1 is MNHNS and CDR2 is SASEGT in the germline V gene. As DNA, the CDR3 is TGTGCCAGCAGTGAAGCTAGCGGGAGCGCCTACGAGCAGTACTTC. Amino acid sequence: CASSEASGSAYEQYF.

A word on this clonotype: The germline gene is not matched at one end of the junction; a read error may be the cause. This chain joins TRBV7-6 and TRBJ1-3; the D is unclear. The CDR3 contains 14 residues. Germline values: CDR1 SGHVS, CDR2 FNYEAQ. The CDR3 sequence: CASSFGGQGNTIYF. The CDR3 DNA follows: TGTGCCAGCAGCTTCGGTGGGCAAGGAAACACCATATACTTT.

In DNA form, the CDR3 reads TGTGCCAGCAGCTTTCCCTACAATGAGCAGTTCTTC. This gives the protein CASSFPYNEQFF. The chain has TRBV5-4 and TRBJ2-1, with D uncertain. Per germline, CDR1 SGHNT and CDR2 YYREEE (reference sequence). CDR3 length equals 12 residues. Deletions cut 2 bases from V and 2 bases from J, with 2 bases between.

The J gene is TRBJ2-7, the V gene TRBV7-9, with D unclear. The CDR3 is made up of 14 amino acids. Trimming took off 5 bases at V and 2 bases at J, with 13 bases between the two ends. Germline loops: CDR1 SEHNR, CDR2 FQNEAQ (reference sequence). The CDR3 bases are TGTGCCAGCAGCCGACCCGGGCCGACCTACGAGCAGTACTTC. Amino acid sequence: CASSRPGPTYEQYF.